This TCR beta chain was sequenced for a study of blood T cell repertoires in COVID-19. Study as a whole: The cDNA or gDNA used as material had been derived from T cells, B-cell-depleted T cells, or PBMCs.

Participants, roughly 18 to 90 years old, spanned 25 or so US areas. The repertoire was sequenced with immunoSEQ multiplex PCR; TCRdb's copy has only in-frame clones and lacks some. In the table there are about 260,000 clones, roughly 80% of which are singletons. The CDR3 length is 14 residues. The V gene's germline CDR1 is MNHEY and CDR2 SMNVEV (reference sequence). V was pared by 5 bases and J by 6 bases, with 14 bases between. This sequence originates from a man aged 30 to 45 with acute COVID-19. Sequenced material: PBMCs or T cells enriched from blood (not recorded which). This chain uses TRBV27 with TRBJ1-5, with unresolved D. The CDR3 sequence: CASSHDKNAQPQHF. CDR3 DNA sequence: TGTGCCAGCAGTCACGACAAGAATGCTCAGCCCCAGCATTTT.